The TCR beta chain described here comes from a study of blood T cell repertoires in COVID-19. Repertoires were generated with immunoSEQ multiplex PCR, while TCRdb's copy carries only in-frame clones and drops some. The repertoire holds around 130,000 clones, with roughly 86% as singletons. CDR1 and CDR2 (germline): GTSNPN, SVGIG (reference sequence). CDR3 length: 15 residues. Trimming took 4 bases from V and 1 from J, leaving 17 bases between them. The rearrangement joins TRBV30 to TRBJ2-7; D is possibly TRBD1 (6 bases). The sequenced sample consisted of peripheral blood. The TCR originated in a human donor in a cohort sampled during active COVID-19. In nucleotides, the CDR3 is TGTGCCTGGAACACAGGACAGACGGTTTCCTACGAGCAGTACTTC. This gives the protein CAWNTGQTVSYEQYF.